This TCR beta chain stems from a study of prognosis after radiotherapy for stage I lung cancer. This clonotype was counted many times. CDR3 length equals 14 residues. Germline CDR1 is LNHDA and CDR2 is SQIVND (reference sequence). Trimming removed 0 bases at V and 5 bases at J, with 8 bases between. Two-round multiplex PCR on genomic DNA was the method by which TCR beta CDR3 was amplified. Primers were specific to each TRBV and TRBJ gene in first-round PCR. TCRdb analysed the multiplex PCR reads with MiXCR anew, one entry per CDR3 protein. This repertoire shows 50,000 to 75,000 distinct CDR3 sequences, roughly 29% found once; its top ten account for around 8%.

The sequenced sample was PBMCs, obtained before or after stereotactic body radiation therapy (not recorded which). The chain recombines TRBV19 with TRBJ1-5; perhaps TRBD1 as D (5 bases). The TCR comes from a donor aged 50 or older with non-small cell lung cancer. This CDR3 reads CASSIEGGYQPQHF. CDR3 DNA: TGTGCCAGTAGTATAGAGGGGGGTTATCAGCCCCAGCATTTT.